This T cell receptor beta chain was sequenced in a study of cytotoxic CD8 clonotypes in ibrutinib-treated CLL. Study-level information: Among responders, roughly 25 were partial and 2 complete; after median roughly 70 months, about 15 stayed remitted and approximately 12 progressed.

Deep sequencing aimed at 1 in 200,000 to 1 in 1 million T cells' resolution. Only in-frame clones appear in the TCRdb table, and some are missing; sequencing was by immunoSEQ multiplex PCR. The repertoire has approximately 120,000 clones, around four fifths of them found once; the top ten carry 2.5% to 3.5%. Study conclusions and caveats: An increase in clonality occurred at ibrutinib response, followed by a return toward baseline at progression. Under therapy, public clonotypes either contracted or stayed stable, and they were uncommon.

Regarding this clone: Its antigen is still unknown.

The specimen was PBMCs, collected after 24 months of ibrutinib treatment. The origin of this receptor is a human donor with chronic lymphocytic leukemia.

The CDR3 region is CASSEKVLNYGYTF. In nucleotides, the CDR3 is TGTGCCAGCAGTGAAAAGGTTTTAAACTATGGCTACACCTTC. The chain joins TRBV6-1 to TRBJ1-2; no reliable D call. Germline CDR1 is MNHNS and CDR2 is SASEGT. V lost 2 bases and J lost 2, with 9 bases in between. The CDR3 totals 14 residues.